This T cell receptor beta chain was found in a study of shared clonotypes between healthy human individuals. Study-wide background: CD8 memory received one plate per donor, CD8 naive two, CD4 memory three and CD4 naive three.

Findings and caveats of the study: Naive subsets generally exceeded memory subsets in estimated richness. Researchers sampled only blood; tissue repertoires likely differ.

The V segment lost 8 bases and the J segment 2 bases; nucleotides outside the gene matches: 8. Germline V lookup: CDR1 KGHSH, CDR2 LQKENI. The CDR3 runs 14 residues. In the authors' workflow: There were no quality scores in the junction-only immunoSEQ sequences, so filtering differed. Some clones are missing from TCRdb's copy, which holds only in-frame ones; the method was immunoSEQ multiplex PCR. That table is the source of V, J and clone size, and D and trimming were worked out from the DNA. The repertoire holds some 500,000 clones, with roughly 95% as singletons. In this sample, this clone turned up once. Its antigen is unknown.

The specimen was naive CD4+ T cells sorted from blood. Subset denoted: CD45RA+ positively selected. The rearrangement uses TRBV18 and TRBJ2-7, with 8 nucleotides matching TRBD1. The source of this sequence is a woman aged 25 to 45 in good health. This chain's CDR3 is CASTPRQGPYEQYF. The CDR3 DNA reads as TGTGCCAGCACCCCAAGACAGGGGCCCTACGAGCAGTACTTC.